The T cell receptor (beta chain) described here comes from a study of blood T cell repertoires in COVID-19. This CDR3 is built from 15 residues. The germline V gene encodes CDR1 MDHEN and CDR2 SYDVKM. V lost 8 bases, J lost 6 bases, and 15 bases stayed unmatched. TCRdb's copy holds only in-frame clones and misses some; the assay was immunoSEQ multiplex PCR. Here the sample spans 150,000 to 200,000 clones, about 89% being singletons. The specimen was peripheral blood. This TCR was recovered from a man younger than 30 who had recovered from COVID-19. This chain connects TRBV28 to TRBJ2-7, with 8 positions matching TRBD2. The CDR3 sequence is CASRVKGLVTAEQYF. In DNA form, the CDR3 reads TGTGCCAGCCGGGTGAAGGGACTAGTAACTGCCGAGCAGTACTTC. The variable domain in full, completed from reference TRBV28 and TRBJ2-7, reads DVKVTQSSRYLVKRTGEKVFLECVQDMDHENMFWYRQDPGLGLRLIYFSYDVKMKEKGDIPEGYSVSREKKERFSLILESASTNQTSMYLCASRVKGLVTAEQYFGPGTRLTVT.